The 23 T cell receptor beta chains reported below all come from one sample, sequenced in a study of early T cells in non-severe SARS-CoV-2 infection. TCRdb itself ran the 5' RACE reads through MiXCR, one entry per CDR3 protein. Counted here are roughly 55,000 distinct CDR3 sequences, about 15% occurring once; the ten biggest clones make up approximately 9.1%. This material consisted of whole blood, taken at baseline. The receptors come from an adult who was a healthcare worker with PCR-confirmed SARS-CoV-2 infection or an uninfected control (not recorded which).

V is TRBV5-1 and J is TRBJ1-1, with a tentative D call TRBD1 (5 bases). The CDR3 covers 14 residues. V was cut by 1 base and J by 5 bases, with 12 bases left in between. CDR1 and CDR2 from the germline V gene are SGHRS and YFSETQ. The CDR3: CASSLSRVGTEAFF. DNA for the CDR3: TGCGCCAGCAGCTTGTCCAGGGTTGGGACTGAAGCTTTCTTT.

The V gene is TRBV30, the J gene TRBJ1-6; D possibly corresponds to TRBD1 (5 bases). V was clipped by 4 bases and J by 14 bases, with 15 bases between them. The CDR3 sequence is 12 residues long. Germline loops: CDR1 GTSNPN, CDR2 SVGIG (reference sequence). CDR3 protein: CAWNSRSQALHF. DNA for the CDR3: TGTGCCTGGAACTCCAGATCACAGGCCCTCCACTTT.

This sequence joins TRBV28 and TRBJ2-5; D is uncertain. This CDR3 spans 13 amino acids. The V end lost 5 bases, the J end lost 5 bases, and 12 bases lay between the germline ends. CDR1 MDHEN and CDR2 SYDVKM come from the germline V gene. The chain's CDR3 is CASSPPFSETQYF. CDR3 DNA sequence: TGTGCCAGCAGTCCCCCTTTCAGTGAGACCCAGTACTTC.

This chain joins TRBV21-1 and TRBJ1-2; the table's D call TRBD1 went unverified against the DNA. TRBV21-1 is annotated as a pseudogene. The length of the CDR3 is 13 residues. The CDR3 sequence: CASSNNPDGGYTF. The CDR3 DNA sequence: TGTGCCAGCAGCAATAATCCCGACGGGGGCTACACCTTC.

This clonotype was detected a few times. The chain uses TRBV12-3 or TRBV12-4 and TRBJ2-1, with D perhaps matching TRBD1 (6 bases). The CDR3 consists of 13 residues. V lost 10 bases and J 9 bases, leaving 19 bases between the germline ends. Here the CDR3 DNA reads TGTGCCATCGTTAAACAGGGAAGCGGTGAGCAGTTCTTC. Its translation: CAIVKQGSGEQFF.

In its sample, this clonotype ranks as medium-sized. CDR3 loop: CASSQPGRRNEQFF. DNA for the CDR3: TGTGCCAGCAGCCAGCCCGGGAGGAGGAATGAGCAGTTCTTC. The rearrangement links TRBV11-2 to TRBJ2-1; 7 nucleotides line up with TRBD2. After removal of 5 bases from V and 7 bases from J, the junction contained 8 bases not matched to a gene. The length of the CDR3 is 14 residues. Per the germline V gene, CDR1 is SGHAT and CDR2 is FQNNGV. The complete variable domain, with remaining parts taken from reference TRBV11-2 and TRBJ2-1, reads EAGVAQSPRYKIIEKRQSVAFWCNPISGHATLYWYQQILGQGPKLLIQFQNNGVVDDSQLPKDRFSAERLKGVDSTLKIQPAKLEDSAVYLCASSQPGRRNEQFFGPGTRLTVL.

The sample holds a few counts of this clonotype. This chain joins TRBV6-1 and TRBJ2-1; D may be TRBD2 (6 bases). The ends were cut back, 4 bases at V and 2 bases at J, with 15 bases in the middle. CDR1 is MNHNS and CDR2 is SASEGT in the germline V gene. This CDR3 comprises 16 residues. The chain's CDR3 is CASSGTEGHTYNEQFF. CDR3 nucleotide sequence: TGTGCCAGCAGTGGGACGGAGGGCCATACCTACAATGAGCAGTTCTTC.

Many counts were recorded for this clonotype. V is TRBV5-5 and J is TRBJ2-1, with 11 nucleotides matching TRBD2. This CDR3 is 15 amino acids long. The V gene end was trimmed by 1 base and the J gene end by 9 bases; junction bases not matched to a gene: 6. Germline lookup yields CDR1 SGHKS and CDR2 YYEKEE (reference sequence). Here the CDR3 reads CASSLSLAGVGEQFF. The CDR3 DNA sequence: TGTGCCAGCAGCTTGTCACTAGCGGGGGTAGGTGAGCAGTTCTTC.

This clonotype was counted at least ten times. The chain combines TRBV2 with TRBJ2-3, with D possibly matching TRBD1 (6 bases). The V gene's germline CDR1 is SNHLY and CDR2 FYNNEI. The V gene lost 9 bases and the J gene lost 2 bases, with 9 bases spanning the gap. CDR3 size: 12 residues. The CDR3 spells CASRDNTDTQYF. CDR3 DNA: TGTGCCAGTAGGGACAACACAGATACGCAGTATTTT. Full variable domain (outside the CDR3, taken from reference TRBV2 and TRBJ2-3): EPEVTQTPSHQVTQMGQEVILRCVPISNHLYFYWYRQILGQKVEFLVSFYNNEISEKSEIFDDQFSVERPDGSNFTLKIRSTKLEDSAMYFCASRDNTDTQYFGPGTRLTVL.

In its sample, this clonotype was seen many times. V is TRBV7-9 and J is TRBJ1-5, with D perhaps matching TRBD1 (5 bases). Trimming took off 5 bases at V and 6 bases at J, with 11 bases between the two ends. Germline-derived CDR1 and CDR2 are SEHNR and FQNEAQ (reference sequence). The CDR3 runs 13 residues. CDR3 in DNA: TGTGCCAGCAGCCATAATAGGGGTCAGCCCCAGCATTTT. Residues: CASSHNRGQPQHF.

The CDR3 is CASSRPQARNTIYF. CDR3 bases: TGTGCCAGCAGTCGGCCCCAGGCTAGAAACACCATATATTTT. The V and J genes are TRBV28 and TRBJ1-3; D is ambiguous. This CDR3 is 14 amino acids long. The germline V and J ends were trimmed by 5 bases and 5 bases, with 13 bases remaining between them. Germline CDR1 and CDR2: MDHEN and SYDVKM.

The chain recombines TRBV12-3 or TRBV12-4 with TRBJ1-3; weak D call: TRBD1 (5 bases). Trimming took off 2 bases at V and 2 bases at J, with 13 bases between the two ends. This CDR3 region has 16 residues. CDR3 amino acids: CASSLLGPQTGNTIYF. The CDR3 coding sequence is TGTGCCAGCAGTTTACTGGGGCCTCAGACTGGAAACACCATATATTTT.

This chain links TRBV21-1 with TRBJ1-2; the table assigns TRBD1, which was not confirmed against the DNA. TRBV21-1 represents a pseudogene. CDR3 size: 15 residues. In DNA form, the CDR3 reads TGTGCCAGCGGACCCGAACCGGGACAGAACTATGGCTACACCTTC. It translates to CASGPEPGQNYGYTF.

V usage is TRBV11-3 and J usage is TRBJ2-6; D call uncertain. With 2 bases removed from V and 1 base from J, the gap between germline ends came to 6 bases. This CDR3 is built from 15 residues. CDR1 and CDR2 (germline): SGHNT, YENEEA. CDR3 residues: CASSLPVSGANVLTF. CDR3 sequence (DNA): TGTGCCAGCAGCTTACCGGTATCTGGGGCCAACGTCCTGACTTTC.

This chain links TRBV27 with TRBJ1-2; D gene uncertain. Germline V gene data show CDR1 as MNHEY and CDR2 as SMNVEV (reference sequence). V was shortened by 3 bases and J by 4 bases, with 9 bases between the two germline ends. The CDR3 consists of 13 residues. CDR3 residues: CASSFKGSYGYTF. In DNA form, the CDR3 reads TGTGCCAGCAGTTTTAAAGGGTCCTATGGCTACACCTTC.

V usage is TRBV7-9 and J usage is TRBJ2-3; 9 nucleotides agree with TRBD2. Germline assignment: CDR1 SEHNR and CDR2 FQNEAQ (reference sequence). The CDR3 has 14 amino acids. The trim removed 1 base at V and 4 bases at J, leaving 0 bases unmatched. The CDR3 bases are TGTGCCAGCAGCTTAGGGACTAGCGCAGATACGCAGTATTTT. The encoded protein is CASSLGTSADTQYF.

The chain joins TRBV6-5 to TRBJ2-1; a weak D match, TRBD2 (7 bases). CDR3 length: 15 residues. Per the germline V gene, CDR1 is MNHEY and CDR2 is SVGAGI. Trimming shortened V by 4 bases and J by 7 bases, and 17 bases separated the two germline ends. CDR3 protein: CASSLGGGGWNEQFF. The CDR3 nucleotides are TGTGCCAGCAGTTTGGGAGGGGGTGGATGGAATGAGCAGTTCTTC.

The chain links TRBV5-1 to TRBJ1-6, with a possible D match to TRBD1 (6 bases). The V and J ends lost 2 bases and 7 bases respectively, with 19 bases between them. The CDR3 covers 17 residues. CDR1 is SGHRS, CDR2 YFSETQ, per germline. The CDR3 coding sequence is TGCGCCAGCAGCTTCCGGGGGGGCCCTTCGGCAAATTCACCCCTCCACTTT. Translating it yields CASSFRGGPSANSPLHF.

This clonotype occurred many times. The rearrangement joins TRBV7-9 to TRBJ2-1; tentative D call: TRBD1 (5 bases). Trimming shortened V by 2 bases and J by 5 bases, and 13 bases separated the two germline ends. The CDR3 spans 15 residues. The germline gives CDR1 SEHNR, CDR2 FQNEAQ (reference sequence). In DNA form, the CDR3 reads TGTGCCAGCAGCTTATCCCAGGGTGCCGACAATGAGCAGTTCTTC. Protein: CASSLSQGADNEQFF.

The chain uses TRBV5-1 and TRBJ2-7; tentatively, D is TRBD2 (6 bases). The CDR3 is 13 amino acids. Germline V gene data show CDR1 as SGHRS and CDR2 as YFSETQ. Between the trimmed V and J ends, which lost 4 bases and 7 bases, there was a span of 15 bases. The CDR3: CASSGGQGSEQYF. The CDR3 DNA reads as TGCGCCAGCAGCGGAGGGCAGGGTAGTGAGCAGTACTTC.

This chain links TRBV7-6 with TRBJ2-7; the D is unclear. The CDR3 has 14 residues. Trimming cost V 5 bases and J 6 bases, with 17 bases left between them. Germline values: CDR1 SGHVS, CDR2 FNYEAQ. This chain's CDR3 is CASSPKMFGSEQYF. The DNA for the CDR3 is TGTGCCAGCAGCCCAAAGATGTTTGGATCCGAGCAGTACTTC. Variable domain in full (rest from reference TRBV7-6 and TRBJ2-7): GAGVSQSPRYKVTKRGQDVALRCDPISGHVSLYWYRQALGQGPEFLTYFNYEAQQDKSGLPNDRFSAERPEGSISTLTIQRTEQRDSAMYRCASSPKMFGSEQYFGPGTRLTVT.

This clonotype was seen only a few times. This rearrangement joins TRBV15 to TRBJ2-5; TRBD2 aligns across 14 bases. CDR3 length equals 18 residues. With V trimmed by 1 base and J by 4 bases, 8 bases remained unmatched. The germline gives CDR1 LNHNV, CDR2 YYDKDF (reference sequence). The DNA of the CDR3 is TGTGCCACCAGCAGAGCTTGGGGACTAGCGGGAGTTGGAGAGACCCAGTACTTC. Its protein is CATSRAWGLAGVGETQYF.

The chain is built from TRBV18 and TRBJ2-3; D possibly corresponds to TRBD1 (6 bases). Per the germline V gene, CDR1 is KGHSH and CDR2 is LQKENI. Trimming removed 3 bases at V and 1 base at J, with 8 bases between. There are 14 residues in the CDR3. The CDR3 protein is CASSPDSRTDTQYF. CDR3 DNA: TGTGCCAGCTCACCGGACAGTCGCACAGATACGCAGTATTTT. Supplemented by reference TRBV18 and TRBJ2-3, the full variable domain reads NAGVMQNPRHLVRRRGQEARLRCSPMKGHSHVYWYRQLPEEGLKFMVYLQKENIIDESGMPKERFSAEFPKEGPSILRIQQVVRGDSAAYFCASSPDSRTDTQYFGPGTRLTVL.